These 13 T cell receptor beta chains were all obtained from the same sample, sequenced in a study of shared clonotypes between healthy human individuals. The assay was immunoSEQ multiplex PCR, and TCRdb's table has in-frame clones only and misses some. This sample has roughly 2.5 million clones; roughly nine tenths occur once, and the top ten carry 0.14%. The source material was naive CD4+ T cells sorted from blood. Subset described: CD45RA+ positively selected. These receptors all stem from a man between 18 and 29 years old in good health.

The chain employs TRBV28 and TRBJ1-1; D not certain. With 7 bases removed from V and 3 bases from J, the gap between germline ends came to 12 bases. Germline V gene lookup returns CDR1 MDHEN and CDR2 SYDVKM. The CDR3 is 13 amino acids. This CDR3 reads CASTLQLDTEAFF. The CDR3 DNA sequence: TGTGCCAGCACCCTGCAGCTGGACACTGAAGCTTTCTTT.

This chain joins TRBV27 and TRBJ2-1, with 10 bases lining up with TRBD1. The J segment lost 4 bases and the V segment lost 4 bases, leaving 4 bases of the junction unmatched. This CDR3 contains 15 residues. The germline V gene has CDR1 MNHEY and CDR2 SMNVEV (reference sequence). In DNA form, the CDR3 reads TGTGCCAGCAGTTCGGGACAGGGGAGATACAATGAGCAGTTCTTC. Protein: CASSSGQGRYNEQFF.

This rearrangement joins TRBV9 to TRBJ1-1, with no clear D. V was cut by 1 base and J by 0 bases, with 10 bases left in between. CDR3 size: 15 residues. Germline V gene sequence: CDR1 SGDLS, CDR2 YYNGEE. CDR3: CASSVRPTMNTEAFF. In DNA, the CDR3 is TGTGCCAGCAGCGTAAGACCCACCATGAACACTGAAGCTTTCTTT.

The chain links TRBV9 to TRBJ1-3, with a weak D call TRBD1 (5 bases). CDR1 and CDR2 (germline): SGDLS, YYNGEE. V was cut by 3 bases and J by 2 bases, with 15 bases left in between. The CDR3 is 16 amino acids. This chain's CDR3 is CASSGDPGAAGNTIYF. Here the CDR3 DNA reads TGTGCCAGCAGCGGAGATCCCGGGGCGGCTGGAAACACCATATATTTT. The complete variable domain, with remaining parts taken from reference TRBV9 and TRBJ1-3, reads DSGVTQTPKHLITATGQRVTLRCSPRSGDLSVYWYQQSLDQGLQFLIQYYNGEERAKGNILERFSAQQFPDLHSELNLSSLELGDSALYFCASSGDPGAAGNTIYFGEGSWLTVV.

This chain uses TRBV7-8 with TRBJ2-2, with 8 bases fitting TRBD2. The length of the CDR3 is 15 residues. Germline CDR1 and CDR2: SGHVS and FQNEAQ. Trimming took 3 bases from V and 4 from J; bases not matched to a gene: 4. CDR3 in DNA: TGTGCCAGCAGCTTGGCGGGAGGAGGCACCGGGGAGCTGTTTTTT. It is translated as CASSLAGGGTGELFF.

This chain links TRBV5-5 with TRBJ1-3; no definite D call. Germline CDR1 and CDR2: SGHKS and YYEKEE (reference sequence). This CDR3 region has 15 residues. V was pared by 0 bases and J by 2 bases, with 9 bases between. The CDR3 reads CASSLAGGTGNTIYF. DNA of the CDR3: TGTGCCAGCAGCTTGGCGGGAGGGACTGGAAACACCATATATTTT.

The genes are TRBV28 and TRBJ2-7; 7 bases are shared with TRBD1. CDR3 size: 16 residues. Trimming took 5 bases from V and 1 from J; bases not matched to a gene: 11. The germline gives CDR1 MDHEN, CDR2 SYDVKM. Here the CDR3 DNA reads TGTGCCAGCAGTCCAATAAAGGGGGCTGGGTCCTACGAGCAGTACTTC. Translated: CASSPIKGAGSYEQYF.

The genes are TRBV27 and TRBJ1-4; D remains ambiguous. This CDR3 spans 12 amino acids. With 7 bases removed from V and 8 bases from J, the gap between germline ends came to 11 bases. Germline-derived CDR1 and CDR2 are MNHEY and SMNVEV (reference sequence). CDR3 nucleotides: TGTGCCAGCATGAGGCCCGGGGAAAAACTGTTTTTT. Translation gives CASMRPGEKLFF.

This sequence joins TRBV6-1 and TRBJ2-5; 9 bases are a match to TRBD1. The CDR3 has 15 amino acids. After removal of 5 bases from V and 5 bases from J, the junction contained 9 bases not matched to a gene. Germline V gene lookup returns CDR1 MNHNS and CDR2 SASEGT. CDR3: CASSTRDRATETQYF. In nucleotides, the CDR3 is TGTGCCAGCAGTACCCGGGACAGGGCCACGGAGACCCAGTACTTC.

This chain connects TRBV13 to TRBJ2-7; D perhaps matches TRBD1 (5 bases). The CDR3 consists of 14 residues. Germline V gene lookup returns CDR1 PRHDT and CDR2 FYEKMQ (reference sequence). The V end was cut by 5 bases, the J end by 9 bases, with 20 bases between. The CDR3 DNA sequence: TGTGCCAGCAGCCATCAGGGCCCCTACTTCGGGCAGTACTTC. Protein product: CASSHQGPYFGQYF.

The CDR3 sequence is CAWRSGQGSNNEQFF. The DNA of the CDR3 is TGTGCCTGGAGGTCAGGACAGGGGAGTAACAATGAGCAGTTCTTC. V usage is TRBV30 and J usage is TRBJ2-1; TRBD1 matches at 9 bases. The CDR3 runs 15 residues. Germline V lookup: CDR1 GTSNPN, CDR2 SVGIG (reference sequence). The V and J ends lost 3 bases and 5 bases, in that order; junction bases with no gene match: 8.

This chain connects TRBV10-3 to TRBJ2-5; perhaps TRBD2 as D (6 bases). This CDR3 is built from 16 residues. Germline loops: CDR1 ENHRY, CDR2 SYGVKD. V lost 0 bases and J 1 base, leaving 12 bases between the germline ends. DNA for the CDR3: TGTGCCATCAGTGAGTCTCGGCCGGGAGTCCAAGAGACCCAGTACTTC. Translation: CAISESRPGVQETQYF.

The J gene is TRBJ2-7, the V gene TRBV7-2; the D is unclear. The CDR3 covers 14 residues. Germline V lookup: CDR1 SGHTA, CDR2 FQGNSA. Trimming pared 0 bases from V and 2 bases from J, leaving 8 bases between. Here the CDR3 reads CASSLAFATYEQYF. The DNA for the CDR3 is TGTGCCAGCAGCTTAGCCTTCGCAACCTACGAGCAGTACTTC. Looking up the rest from reference TRBV7-2 and TRBJ2-7 gives the full variable domain: GAGVSQSPSNKVTEKGKDVELRCDPISGHTALYWYRQSLGQGLEFLIYFQGNSAPDKSGLPSDRFSAERTGGSVSTLTIQRTQQEDSAVYLCASSLAFATYEQYFGPGTRLTVT.